This T cell receptor (beta chain) stems from a study of beta chain features in type 1 diabetes (dated by TCRdb to between 2018 and 2020). For the study in its entirety: Mean age, gender distribution, total cell number and subset yield were not different between patients and healthy donors. A total of roughly 98,000,000 sorted cells were examined across all samples, and RNA yield correlated strongly with the number of cells per subset. The study compared TCRB repertoires of sorted circulating CD4+ T cell subsets between recently diagnosed type 1 diabetes patients and matched healthy donors. Regulatory and stem cell-like memory subsets were obtained from only 8 patients and roughly 8 healthy donors, while naive and central memory subsets were obtained from all 30 or so donors. Results and caveats for the whole study, not just this receptor: Shorter templates might be favored by PCR, yet because patient and control samples were amplified and corrected together, any such skew would affect both groups equally. Because cDNA was sequenced instead of genomic DNA, highly expressing activated cells could be over-represented, though the groups showed no difference in activation or CD3 levels. Naive, central memory and regulatory TCRB repertoires appeared to be more alike among patients than among healthy donors. At VDJ recombination sites, type 1 diabetes patients had fewer insertions and more deleted nucleotides, which implies abnormalities in thymic rearrangement. A moderate but significant shortening of TCRB CDR3 length was observed in type 1 diabetes patients in all four CD4+ subsets. Because the HLA sub-analyses included only small numbers of individuals, any influence of HLA type on TCRB rearrangement was left unresolved.

Each donor gave one peripheral blood draw, approximately 0.11 L on average, collected into heparinised tubes. Using a panel that included CD45RO, CCR7, CD25, CD127, CD95 and CD27, naive, central memory, regulatory and stem cell-like memory CD4+ T cells were sorted on a BD FACSAria II. Every sorted population had a purity above 95%. PBMCs were separated immediately by Lymphoprep density gradient centrifugation and were stained directly, without being cultured. So that batch effects would be minimized, each experiment stained and sorted samples in pairs, pairing one healthy donor with one patient. Measured from the cysteine to the phenylalanine, the CDR3 is 16 residues long. Kept here is only the CDR3 DNA, which spans 48 bases and is read in frame from base 1. The germline V gene gives CDR1 as SGHTA and CDR2 as FQGNSA. Germline trimming: 2 bases from V, 3 bases from J; junction bases outside gene matches: 5.

The High Capacity cDNA Reverse Transcription Kit was used to reverse transcribe all of the isolated RNA, meaning that expressed TCRB transcripts were what got sequenced. Deep immunoSEQ sequencing was performed on naive, central memory and regulatory T cell samples, with an average of around 3.4 million total reads per sample. Sorted cells were lysed in RLT buffer, and RNA was extracted using DNase-treated RNeasy Micro or Mini kits according to cell number. To prevent cross-contamination, every cell subset was processed on its own, while patient and healthy donor samples were processed together. TCRB sequences were amplified from cDNA with the immunoSEQ multiplex PCR, producing 87-bp fragments spanning the CDR3 region. Sequencing of the amplicons was done on the Illumina HiSeq platform. Turning to the authors' computational methods: Synthetic template baselines were used to correct PCR bias computationally, reads within Hamming distance 2 were collapsed together, and singletons that could not be merged were discarded. Reads were aligned against IMGT so that V, D and J genes, CDR3 length and insertions or deletions at six rearrangement sites could be assigned. Within each subset, clonotype counts were normalized to sorted cell number, after which true diversity and Gini coefficients were computed with the tcR R package. Repertoire sharing was quantified using the overlap coefficient calculated on TCRB nucleotide sequences. Out-of-frame TCRB sequences from naive cells were analyzed to stand in for the pre-selection repertoire. TCRdb obtained this table from immuneACCESS and retained in-frame rearrangements with V and J assigned. These tables miss some clones; where compared with another copy, unresolved V genes account for less than half of the shortfall, and the remainder is unexplained. V, J and clone size reflect that table, while D and trimming were determined from the DNA. The sample includes fewer than 500,000 clones, with about 15% observed a single time. The ten biggest clones cover about 0.034% of the sample.

This clone has only a few counts. Its antigen remains unidentified. The input lacks base qualities; no much larger clone sits a single base away. The chain was built from TRBV7-2 and TRBJ1-4; 8 central bases correspond to TRBD1. The sequencing sample was made of naive CD4+ T cells from blood. Explained via the paper, the cell subset or site label denotes: true naive CD4+ T cells. This sequence was found in a man aged 25-40 years in good health. The CDR3 region has the sequence CASSLTGGSANEKLFF. The nucleotide sequence is TGTGCCAGCAGCTTAACAGGGGGATCCGCTAATGAAAAACTGTTTTTT.